The 8 T cell receptor beta chains given below trace back to one sample, sequenced in a study of T-cell reconstitution after alpha-beta-depleted transplantation in children. The authors prepared the TCRbeta library with unique molecular identifiers. Using its own MiXCR run on the PCR reads, TCRdb lists one record per CDR3 protein. The data show about 400,000 distinct CDR3 sequences, with around 20% seen just once and 3.8% held by the top ten. The starting material was PBMCs from the stem cell graft donor, obtained from the stem cell graft. The receptors come from a human donor who donated a stem cell graft to a child with acute myeloid leukemia.

The V call is TRBV9, the J call TRBJ2-2; 8 bases match TRBD1. Germline V CDR1 and CDR2: SGDLS, YYNGEE. CDR3 size: 16 residues. The ends lost 3 bases at V and 6 bases at J; junction bases unmatched: 10. The CDR3, as DNA: TGTGCCAGCAGCGCCCCTGGACAGGGACGTGCCGGGGAGCTGTTTTTT. Protein sequence: CASSAPGQGRAGELFF.

This clonotype was counted a few times. The J gene is TRBJ2-3, the V gene TRBV7-2; D might be TRBD1 (6 bases). Trimming left V 5 bases short and J 4 bases short, with 13 bases between. This CDR3 comprises 14 residues. The germline gives CDR1 SGHTA, CDR2 FQGNSA. The CDR3: CASSLGQWADTQYF. The CDR3 bases are TGTGCCAGCAGCCTCGGACAGTGGGCAGATACGCAGTATTTT. The variable domain in full, completed from reference TRBV7-2 and TRBJ2-3, reads GAGVSQSPSNKVTEKGKDVELRCDPISGHTALYWYRQSLGQGLEFLIYFQGNSAPDKSGLPSDRFSAERTGGSVSTLTIQRTQQEDSAVYLCASSLGQWADTQYFGPGTRLTVL.

This clonotype was seen a few times. The rearrangement links TRBV15 to TRBJ2-1; D ambiguous. The V gene lost 0 bases and the J gene lost 3 bases, with 9 bases spanning the gap. Germline-derived CDR1 and CDR2 are LNHNV and YYDKDF (reference sequence). CDR3 length: 15 amino acids. CDR3 region: CATSRDSNYYNEQFF. Here the CDR3 DNA reads TGTGCCACCAGCAGAGACTCTAACTACTACAATGAGCAGTTCTTC.

The chain couples TRBV9 to TRBJ1-3, with a weak D call TRBD1 (6 bases). V lost 3 bases to trimming and J lost 5 bases, with 12 bases between them. This CDR3 contains 14 residues. Germline V gene data show CDR1 as SGDLS and CDR2 as YYNGEE. CDR3 region: CASSAEGGRNTIYF. The DNA for the CDR3 is TGTGCCAGCAGCGCGGAGGGGGGTAGAAACACCATATATTTT.

The CDR3 sequence is CASSLVPPGDEQFF. In DNA, the CDR3 is TGTGCCAGCAGCTTAGTTCCCCCCGGCGATGAGCAGTTCTTC. The chain recombines TRBV7-6 with TRBJ2-1; D is uncertain. Per germline, CDR1 SGHVS and CDR2 FNYEAQ. V dropped 1 base and J dropped 8 bases, with 12 bases sitting between them. The CDR3 length is 14 residues.

The gene calls are TRBV12-3 or TRBV12-4 and TRBJ2-7; D might be TRBD1 (6 bases). CDR3 length: 14 residues. The V end was cut by 6 bases, the J end by 5 bases, with 17 bases between. As DNA, the CDR3 is TGTGCCAGCAGCTTCTCCTCAGGGGACCACGAGCAGTACTTC. Translated: CASSFSSGDHEQYF.

This clonotype has at least ten counts. The genes are TRBV20-1 and TRBJ2-7; 12 bases line up with TRBD2. Losses at the gene ends were 0 bases for V and 7 bases for J; bases not matched to a gene: 10. The germline gives CDR1 DFQATT, CDR2 SNEGSKA (reference sequence). This CDR3 spans 16 amino acids. The CDR3 coding sequence is TGCAGTGCTAGAGAGAGACTAGCGGGAGCGATGGGAGAGCAGTACTTC. The encoded protein is CSARERLAGAMGEQYF.

The J gene is TRBJ2-1, the V gene TRBV20-1, with 7 bases that match TRBD2. Germline CDR1 and CDR2: DFQATT and SNEGSKA (reference sequence). The CDR3 length is 14 residues. V was pared by 6 bases and J by 8 bases, with 13 bases of the junction left unmatched. CDR3 region: CSAWRESPHYEQFF. The CDR3 bases are TGCAGTGCCTGGCGGGAGTCCCCCCACTATGAGCAGTTCTTC.